These 32 T cell receptor beta chains came from one sample sequenced in a study of glioma-infiltrating T cells. The iRepertoire nested amplicon-rescue multiplex PCR amplified TCR alpha and beta CDR3s from RNA. TCRdb reanalysed the multiplex PCR reads using MiXCR and keeps one entry per CDR3 protein. The sample consists of about 400,000 distinct CDR3 sequences, roughly two fifths of them appearing once. Sequencing was done on a sample of glioma tissue, nonneoplastic brain tissue, or PBMCs (not recorded which). These receptors were taken from a human donor with low-grade glioma or glioblastoma, undergoing nonglioma brain surgery, or in good health (not recorded which).

The gene calls are TRBV4-3 and TRBJ2-7; the D is unclear. Germline V gene data show CDR1 as LGHNA and CDR2 as YSLEER. The CDR3 extends over 14 amino acids. The V and J ends lost 2 bases and 2 bases respectively, with 10 bases between them. The chain's CDR3 is CASSQMIPTYEQYF. DNA for the CDR3: TGCGCCAGCAGCCAAATGATACCAACCTACGAGCAGTACTTC.

This clonotype was detected a few times. Mismatch with germline at one junction end may stem from a read error. This chain joins TRBV27 and TRBJ2-1; D might be TRBD2 (6 bases). Germline CDR1 reads MNHEY; CDR2 reads SMNVEV (reference sequence). The CDR3 covers 14 residues. This chain's CDR3 is CACSSLAVGDEQFF. The CDR3 coding sequence is TGTGCCTGCAGCAGTTTAGCGGTGGGAGACGAGCAGTTCTTC.

This clonotype showed up many times. The chain links TRBV6-1 to TRBJ2-3, with TRBD2 as a possible D gene (6 bases). Germline CDR1 and CDR2: MNHNS and SASEGT. This CDR3 contains 14 residues. V shed 4 bases and J shed 1 base, with 9 bases lying between them. The CDR3: CASSVGLGTDTQYF. In nucleotides, the CDR3 is TGTGCCAGCAGTGTGGGACTTGGCACAGATACGCAGTATTTT.

This clonotype was counted only a few times. A junction end diverges from the germline sequence, so it may reflect a read error. The J gene is TRBJ1-5, the V gene TRBV15; maybe TRBD1 (5 bases). Germline CDR1 LNHNV, CDR2 YYDKDF (reference sequence). The CDR3 sequence is 13 residues long. CDR3 sequence (DNA): TGTGCCACCAGCAGTCAAACAGACAGTTTCGCGTATTTT. This gives the protein CATSSQTDSFAYF. Drawing the rest from reference TRBV15 and TRBJ1-5, the complete variable domain is DAMVIQNPRYQVTQFGKPVTLSCSQTLNHNVMYWYQQKSSQAPKLLFHYYDKDFNNEADTPDNFQSRRPNTSFCFLDIRSPGLGDTAMYLCATSSQTDSFAYFGDGTRLSIL.

To note about this clonotype: Since a much larger clone is just one base distant, this may be a read error. The chain uses TRBV20-1 and TRBJ2-7; 8 bases fit TRBD2. The CDR3 is 16 residues long. J lost 0 bases, V lost 6 bases, and 13 bases had no gene match. Looked up from germline, CDR1 is DFQATT and CDR2 is SNEGSKA (reference sequence). CDR3 sequence (DNA): TGCAGTGCAAAGACCCGCTTGACTAGCGACTCCTACGAGCAGTACTTC. Translated: CSAKTRLTSDSYEQYF.

This clonotype was counted only a few times. The chain recombines TRBV7-9 with TRBJ2-1; weak D call: TRBD2 (6 bases). CDR1 and CDR2 (germline): SEHNR, FQNEAQ (reference sequence). The CDR3 loop spans 15 amino acids. Deletions cut 5 bases from V and 6 bases from J, with 17 bases between. DNA of the CDR3: TGTGCCAGCAGCCTTGCGATTGGACTACCCAATGAGCAGTTCTTC. This gives the protein CASSLAIGLPNEQFF.

The chain carries TRBV28 and TRBJ2-5, with D possibly being TRBD1 or TRBD2 (5 bases each). This CDR3 contains 15 residues. V lost 5 bases to trimming and J lost 5 bases, with 18 bases between them. Germline V gene sequence: CDR1 MDHEN, CDR2 SYDVKM. CDR3 bases: TGTGCCAGCAGTGCTAGAGGGCCTTGGGGGGAGACCCAGTACTTC. Translation gives CASSARGPWGETQYF.

Details on this clonotype: Because the CDR3 is missing its conserved closing phenylalanine or tryptophan, this is likely a read error. The rearrangement uses TRBV20-1 and TRBJ2-7, with 7 bases aligning to TRBD2. The CDR3 is 13 residues long. The ends lost 5 bases at V and 2 bases at J; junction bases unmatched: 6. In germline, CDR1 is DFQATT, CDR2 SNEGSKA (reference sequence). The CDR3 loop reads CSAERDPAYEQYS. The CDR3 coding sequence is TGCAGTGCTGAGCGGGACCCTGCCTACGAGCAGTACTCC.

V is TRBV3-1 and J is TRBJ2-7, with TRBD2 matching 7 bases. Losses at the gene ends were 4 bases for V and 7 bases for J; bases not matched to a gene: 10. The CDR3 extends over 14 amino acids. Germline CDR1 and CDR2: LGHDT and YNNKEL (reference sequence). CDR3 in amino acids: CASSPSGWVYEQYF. CDR3 nucleotide sequence: TGTGCCAGCAGCCCTAGCGGATGGGTCTATGAGCAGTACTTC.

This clonotype was seen only once. The CDR3 nucleotides read TGTGCCACCAGCGGGGGGGGGACAGGGGGCGCTGAAGCTTTCTTT. It encodes CATSGGGTGGAEAFF. The chain joins TRBV15 to TRBJ1-1; 12 bases line up with TRBD1. The CDR3 has 15 amino acids. V shed 5 bases, J shed 6 bases, and the junction held 7 bases outside the gene matches. Germline V gives CDR1 LNHNV, CDR2 YYDKDF (reference sequence).

V and J are TRBV4-2 and TRBJ1-1, with D possibly being TRBD1 (6 bases). From germline, CDR1 is LGHNA and CDR2 YNFKEQ. V was clipped by 3 bases and J by 4 bases, with 15 bases between them. The CDR3 contains 15 residues. The CDR3 nucleotides are TGTGCCAGCAGCCACCCTAGGGGGGAGGGCACTGAAGCTTTCTTT. It translates to CASSHPRGEGTEAFF.

This clonotype was counted a single time. This could be a read error, since a much larger clone is one nucleotide away. This chain connects TRBV3-1 to TRBJ2-1; D gene unclear. Germline loops: CDR1 LGHDT, CDR2 YNNKEL (reference sequence). The CDR3 length is 15 residues. Trimming took 2 bases from V and 6 from J, leaving 14 bases between them. The CDR3 is CASSQCPYSANEQFF. The CDR3 DNA follows: TGTGCCAGCAGCCAATGCCCCTATTCCGCCAATGAGCAGTTCTTC.

This clonotype was counted at least ten times. The chain is built from TRBV27 and TRBJ2-7, with D possibly being TRBD1 (6 bases). Trimming removed 7 bases from V and 0 bases from J, with 10 bases in between. This CDR3 has 13 amino acids. From germline, CDR1 is MNHEY and CDR2 SMNVEV (reference sequence). The CDR3 nucleotides read TGTGCCAGCAAGGGGACATACTCCTACGAGCAGTACTTC. Encoded protein: CASKGTYSYEQYF.

This rearrangement joins TRBV10-3 to TRBJ1-2; D is undetermined. CDR3 length: 13 residues. From germline, CDR1 is ENHRY and CDR2 SYGVKD. Trimming cost V 5 bases and J 1 base, with 8 bases left between them. Here the CDR3 DNA reads TGTGCCATCAGTCCGGGAGTTAACTATGGCTACACCTTC. Translating it yields CAISPGVNYGYTF.

The genes are TRBV6-1 and TRBJ1-5; no firm D call. The V gene lost 6 bases and the J gene lost 4 bases, with 13 bases spanning the gap. This CDR3 is 14 amino acids long. Germline CDR1 reads MNHNS; CDR2 reads SASEGT. The CDR3 DNA sequence: TGTGCCAGCAGGGACCGTTTCGGGAATCAGCCCCAGCATTTT. Translation: CASRDRFGNQPQHF.

The chain couples TRBV2 to TRBJ1-4; D not certain. V was pared by 5 bases and J by 5 bases, with 9 bases between. There are 13 residues in the CDR3. Per the germline V gene, CDR1 is SNHLY and CDR2 is FYNNEI. As DNA, the CDR3 is TGTGCCAGCAGTAGATCTCAGAATGAAAAACTGTTTTTT. It translates to CASSRSQNEKLFF.

V and J are TRBV5-1 and TRBJ1-1, with 7 positions matching TRBD1. The CDR3 length is 17 residues. CDR1 is SGHRS and CDR2 is YFSETQ in the germline V gene. V shed 3 bases and J 1 base; nucleotides not matched to a gene: 12. The CDR3 loop reads CASSSVSLRDRNTEAFF. CDR3 nucleotide sequence: TGCGCCAGCAGCTCCGTCTCTCTTCGGGACAGGAACACTGAAGCTTTCTTT.

This clonotype came up many times. The chain recombines TRBV20-1 with TRBJ2-1, with D tentatively TRBD1 (5 bases). This CDR3 has 17 amino acids. V lost 5 bases, J lost 0 bases, and 20 bases lay in between. Per the germline V gene, CDR1 is DFQATT and CDR2 is SNEGSKA (reference sequence). The CDR3 nucleotides are TGCAGTGCTTCCACCTCCGACAGTTATGGCTCCTACAATGAGCAGTTCTTC. Translated, it gives CSASTSDSYGSYNEQFF.

Notes on this clonotype: A much bigger clone sits one base away, suggesting this may be a read error. The chain uses TRBV6-6 and TRBJ2-1; TRBD2 matches at 9 bases. The junction had 7 bases not matched to a gene; V was cut back by 0 bases and J by 4 bases. Germline CDR1 reads MNHNY; CDR2 reads SVGAGI (reference sequence). The CDR3 has 17 residues. The DNA for the CDR3 is TGTGCCAGCAGTTACTCGAGTCTAGCGGGACATTACAATGAGCAGTTCTTC. It codes for CASSYSSLAGHYNEQFF.

This clonotype was counted only a few times. The chain is built from TRBV7-2 and TRBJ2-2; D is perhaps TRBD1 or TRBD2 (5 bases each). This CDR3 region has 16 residues. Looked up from germline, CDR1 is SGHTA and CDR2 is FQGNSA. V lost 1 base and J 4 bases, leaving 13 bases between the germline ends. DNA of the CDR3: TGTGCCAGCAGCTTAGTTCCCAGGGAGCCCACCGGGGAGCTGTTTTTT. Its translation is CASSLVPREPTGELFF.

The rearrangement joins TRBV20-1 to TRBJ1-2; 8 nucleotides align to TRBD1. Germline CDR1 DFQATT, CDR2 SNEGSKA (reference sequence). J was trimmed by 8 bases and V by 4 bases; bases with no gene match: 12. This CDR3 region has 14 residues. The CDR3, as DNA: TGCAGTGCTACCTATTTTCAGGGGGCCGGGGGCTACACCTTC. This translates into CSATYFQGAGGYTF.

This clonotype was counted once. A much larger clone sits a single nucleotide away, making a read error possible. This chain uses TRBV25-1 with TRBJ2-2; D perhaps matches TRBD1 (5 bases). Germline V lookup: CDR1 MGHDK, CDR2 SYGVNS. V lost 8 bases and J 5 bases, leaving 24 bases between the germline ends. There are 17 residues in the CDR3. The DNA of the CDR3 is TGTGCCAGCGGTCCTCTAGGTGGCAGGGTCGGAACCGGGGAGCTGTTTTTT. Encoded protein: CASGPLGGRVGTGELFF.

This sequence joins TRBV20-1 and TRBJ2-7; 7 nucleotides align to TRBD2. This CDR3 comprises 13 residues. V dropped 4 bases and J dropped 1; count of bases not matched to a gene: 4. CDR1 and CDR2 (germline): DFQATT, SNEGSKA (reference sequence). In DNA form, the CDR3 reads TGCAGTGCTACAGCGGGGCCATCCTACGAGCAGTACTTC. Its protein is CSATAGPSYEQYF.

This clonotype was detected once. Because it lacks the conserved phenylalanine or tryptophan at the end, this CDR3 is likely a read error. The rearrangement joins TRBV28 to TRBJ1-2; weak D call: TRBD1 (6 bases). The V gene lost 6 bases and the J gene lost 0 bases, with 11 bases spanning the gap. Germline V lookup: CDR1 MDHEN, CDR2 SYDVKM. CDR3 length equals 14 residues. The CDR3 spells CASSPGQPNYGYTL. The CDR3 coding sequence is TGTGCCAGCAGCCCTGGACAGCCTAACTATGGCTACACCCTC.

Comment on this clonotype: This may be a read error: a much more frequent sequence differs by one nucleotide. The rearrangement joins TRBV27 to TRBJ2-1, with D possibly matching TRBD1 (6 bases). Germline-derived CDR1 and CDR2 are MNHEY and SMNVEV (reference sequence). The germline V and J ends were trimmed by 1 base and 12 bases, with 19 bases remaining between them. The CDR3 contains 15 residues. CDR3 coding DNA: TGTGCCAGCAGTTTATACAGGGTGATGGGGGATGGGCAGTTCTTC. Translated, it gives CASSLYRVMGDGQFF.

The sample holds a few counts of this clonotype. V is TRBV28 and J is TRBJ1-5; 8 nucleotides line up with TRBD1. From germline, CDR1 is MDHEN and CDR2 SYDVKM. This CDR3 spans 16 amino acids. The V segment lost 4 bases and the J segment 0 bases; nucleotides outside the gene matches: 5. Written as DNA, the CDR3 is TGTGCCAGCAGTTACAGGGGGTACAGTAGCAATCAGCCCCAGCATTTT. Translated, it gives CASSYRGYSSNQPQHF.

This clonotype appeared many times. The chain couples TRBV20-1 to TRBJ1-2, with D possibly being TRBD1 (6 bases). Germline CDR1 is DFQATT and CDR2 is SNEGSKA (reference sequence). The CDR3 is 14 residues long. V lost 6 bases to trimming and J lost 4 bases, with 18 bases between them. The CDR3 loop reads CSARRRGRVYGYTF. CDR3 nucleotide sequence: TGCAGTGCCCGGCGCCGGGGGCGCGTCTATGGCTACACCTTC.

This chain joins TRBV7-2 and TRBJ2-3; possible D gene TRBD2, 7 bases. The V end lost 1 base, the J end lost 5 bases, and 19 bases lay between the germline ends. The CDR3 is made up of 17 amino acids. Germline V CDR1 and CDR2: SGHTA, FQGNSA. CDR3 in DNA: TGTGCCAGCAGCTTAGTAGGGGGAGGGCGAGGGGGAGATACGCAGTATTTT. It specifies CASSLVGGGRGGDTQYF.

About this clonotype: Possible read error: a much larger clone is one base away. This chain joins TRBV6-6 and TRBJ1-5; D call uncertain. This CDR3 is 12 amino acids long. CDR1 MNHNY and CDR2 SVGAGI come from the germline V gene (reference sequence). The V and J ends lost 0 bases and 11 bases respectively, with 8 bases between them. CDR3 sequence (DNA): TGTGCCAGCAGTTACTCGTACAGTTCCCAGCATTTT. This encodes CASSYSYSSQHF.

A remark on this clonotype: A read error may explain this, as a much larger clone is one base away. The chain recombines TRBV27 with TRBJ2-1, with no clear D. The CDR3 is made up of 12 amino acids. Trimming pared 5 bases from V and 11 bases from J, leaving 13 bases between. Germline CDR1 and CDR2: MNHEY and SMNVEV (reference sequence). The CDR3 reads CASSPQGNKQFF. In DNA form, the CDR3 reads TGTGCCAGCAGTCCCCAAGGAAATAAGCAGTTCTTC.

V usage is TRBV5-1 and J usage is TRBJ2-7, with 8 positions matching TRBD1. Germline V gene lookup returns CDR1 SGHRS and CDR2 YFSETQ. J gave up 3 bases and V 6 bases, and 8 bases lay outside the gene matches. This CDR3 is built from 14 residues. This CDR3 is CASNEDGQGYEQYF. CDR3 DNA: TGCGCCAGCAACGAAGACGGACAGGGCTACGAGCAGTACTTC.

This clonotype was found a few times. The chain's CDR3 is CASKGRAANTEAFF. As DNA, the CDR3 is TGTGCCAGTAAGGGGAGGGCAGCGAACACTGAAGCTTTCTTT. The rearrangement joins TRBV19 to TRBJ1-1, with D maybe TRBD1 (5 bases). The germline gives CDR1 LNHDA, CDR2 SQIVND (reference sequence). This CDR3 comprises 14 residues. V lost 7 bases and J lost 1, with 13 bases in between.